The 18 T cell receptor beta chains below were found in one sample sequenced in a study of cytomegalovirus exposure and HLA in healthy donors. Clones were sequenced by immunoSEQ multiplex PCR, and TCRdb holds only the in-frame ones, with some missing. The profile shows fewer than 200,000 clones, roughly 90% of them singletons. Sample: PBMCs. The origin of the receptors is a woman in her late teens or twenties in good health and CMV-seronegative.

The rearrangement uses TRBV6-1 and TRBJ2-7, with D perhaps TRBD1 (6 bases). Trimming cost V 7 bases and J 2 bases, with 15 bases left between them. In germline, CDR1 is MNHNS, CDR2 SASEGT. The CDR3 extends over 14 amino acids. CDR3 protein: CASIRGGPAYEQYF. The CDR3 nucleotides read TGTGCCAGCATCCGAGGGGGACCAGCCTACGAGCAGTACTTC.

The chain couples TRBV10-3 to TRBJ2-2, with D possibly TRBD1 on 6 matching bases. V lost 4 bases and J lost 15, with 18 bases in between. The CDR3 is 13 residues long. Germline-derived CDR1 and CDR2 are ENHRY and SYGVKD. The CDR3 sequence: CAISAAQGHKVFF. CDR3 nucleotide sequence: TGTGCCATCAGTGCGGCCCAGGGGCACAAGGTGTTTTTT.

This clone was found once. The CDR3 here is CASAAVRTDTQYF. The CDR3 DNA follows: TGTGCCAGCGCAGCGGTGCGCACAGATACGCAGTATTTT. This rearrangement joins TRBV7-2 to TRBJ2-3; D may be TRBD2 (5 bases). This CDR3 is built from 13 residues. The germline CDR1 and CDR2 sequences are SGHTA and FQGNSA. Trimming stripped 8 bases from V and 1 base from J, with 10 bases between. Variable domain in full (rest from reference TRBV7-2 and TRBJ2-3): GAGVSQSPSNKVTEKGKDVELRCDPISGHTALYWYRQSLGQGLEFLIYFQGNSAPDKSGLPSDRFSAERTGGSVSTLTIQRTQQEDSAVYLCASAAVRTDTQYFGPGTRLTVL.

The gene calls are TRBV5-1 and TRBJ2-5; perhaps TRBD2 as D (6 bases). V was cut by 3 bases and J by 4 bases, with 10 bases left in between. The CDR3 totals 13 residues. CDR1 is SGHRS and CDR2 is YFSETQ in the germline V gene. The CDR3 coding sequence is TGCGCCAGCAGCTCGGGACTGCGAGAGACCCAGTACTTC. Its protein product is CASSSGLRETQYF.

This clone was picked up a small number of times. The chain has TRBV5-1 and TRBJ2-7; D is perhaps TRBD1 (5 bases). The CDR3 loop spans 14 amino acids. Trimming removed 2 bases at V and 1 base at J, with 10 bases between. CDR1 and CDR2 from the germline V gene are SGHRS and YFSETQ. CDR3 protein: CASSFRQGSYEQYF. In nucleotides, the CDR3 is TGCGCCAGCAGCTTCAGGCAGGGATCCTACGAGCAGTACTTC.

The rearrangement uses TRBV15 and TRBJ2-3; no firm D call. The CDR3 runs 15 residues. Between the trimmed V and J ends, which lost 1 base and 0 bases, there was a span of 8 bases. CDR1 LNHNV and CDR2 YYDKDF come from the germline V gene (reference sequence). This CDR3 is CATSRGASSTDTQYF. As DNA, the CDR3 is TGTGCCACCAGCAGAGGGGCCTCTAGCACAGATACGCAGTATTTT.

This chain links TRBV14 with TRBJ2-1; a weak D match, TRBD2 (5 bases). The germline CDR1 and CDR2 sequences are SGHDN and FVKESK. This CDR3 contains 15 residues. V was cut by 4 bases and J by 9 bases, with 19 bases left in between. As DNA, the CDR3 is TGTGCCAGCAGCCGACAAGAACGAGGAGGCCGTGAGCAGTTCTTC. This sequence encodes CASSRQERGGREQFF.

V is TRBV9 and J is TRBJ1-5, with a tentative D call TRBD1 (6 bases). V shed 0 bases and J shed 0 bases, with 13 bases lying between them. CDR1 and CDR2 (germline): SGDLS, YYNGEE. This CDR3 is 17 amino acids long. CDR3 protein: CASSVERQVNSNQPQHF. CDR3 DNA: TGTGCCAGCAGCGTAGAAAGACAGGTTAATAGCAATCAGCCCCAGCATTTT.

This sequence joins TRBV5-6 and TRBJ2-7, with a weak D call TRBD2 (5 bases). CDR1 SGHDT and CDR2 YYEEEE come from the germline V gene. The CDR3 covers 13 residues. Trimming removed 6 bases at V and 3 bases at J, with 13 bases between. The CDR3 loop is CASTWTGYYEQYF. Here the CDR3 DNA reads TGTGCCAGCACCTGGACGGGATACTACGAGCAGTACTTC.

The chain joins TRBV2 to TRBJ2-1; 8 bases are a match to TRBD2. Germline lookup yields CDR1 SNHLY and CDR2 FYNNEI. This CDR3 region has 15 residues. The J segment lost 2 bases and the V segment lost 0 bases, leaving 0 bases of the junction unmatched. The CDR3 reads CASSEAGGAYNEQFF. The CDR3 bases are TGTGCCAGCAGTGAAGCCGGGGGGGCCTACAATGAGCAGTTCTTC.

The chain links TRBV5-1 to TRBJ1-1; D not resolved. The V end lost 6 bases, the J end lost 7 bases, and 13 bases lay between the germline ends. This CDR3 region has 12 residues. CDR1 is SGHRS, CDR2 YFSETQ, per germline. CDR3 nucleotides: TGCGCCAGCATAGGGAACGGGGTTGAAGCTTTCTTT. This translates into CASIGNGVEAFF.

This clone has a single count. The DNA for the CDR3 is TGTGCGTCGGGACAGGGGGGCACAGATACGCAGTATTTT. The encoded protein is CASGQGGTDTQYF. The rearrangement joins TRBV30 to TRBJ2-3; 11 bases are a match to TRBD1. The germline CDR1 and CDR2 sequences are GTSNPN and SVGIG (reference sequence). The CDR3 covers 13 residues. The complete variable domain, with remaining parts taken from reference TRBV30 and TRBJ2-3, reads SQTIHQWPATLVQPVGSPLSLECTVEGTSNPNLYWYRQAAGRGLQLLFYSVGIGQISSEVPQNLSASRPQDRQFILSSKKLLLSDSGFYLCASGQGGTDTQYFGPGTRLTVL.

The CDR3 is CAWSVILDYQPQHF. In nucleotides, the CDR3 is TGTGCCTGGAGTGTAATACTGGACTATCAGCCCCAGCATTTT. The chain couples TRBV30 to TRBJ1-5; D is uncertain. Germline loops: CDR1 GTSNPN, CDR2 SVGIG (reference sequence). This CDR3 comprises 14 residues. V dropped 0 bases and J dropped 5 bases, with 11 bases sitting between them.

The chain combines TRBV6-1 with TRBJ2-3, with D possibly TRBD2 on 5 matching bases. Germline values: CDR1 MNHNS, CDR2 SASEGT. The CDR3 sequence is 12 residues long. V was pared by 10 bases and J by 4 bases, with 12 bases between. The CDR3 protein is CATSKDSDTQYF. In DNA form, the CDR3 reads TGTGCCACCTCTAAGGACTCAGATACGCAGTATTTT.

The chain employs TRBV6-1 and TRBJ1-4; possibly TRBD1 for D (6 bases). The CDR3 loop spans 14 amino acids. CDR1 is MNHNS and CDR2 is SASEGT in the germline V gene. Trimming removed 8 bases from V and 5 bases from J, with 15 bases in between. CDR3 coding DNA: TGTGCCAGCGCCTACAAGGGGGAGAATGAAAAACTGTTTTTT. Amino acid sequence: CASAYKGENEKLFF.

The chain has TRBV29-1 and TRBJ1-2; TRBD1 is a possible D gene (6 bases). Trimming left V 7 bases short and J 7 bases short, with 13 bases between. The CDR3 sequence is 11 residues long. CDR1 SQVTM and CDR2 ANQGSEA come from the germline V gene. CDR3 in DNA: TGCAGCGATGGGGGCGCGGGTGGCTACACCTTC. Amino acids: CSDGGAGGYTF.

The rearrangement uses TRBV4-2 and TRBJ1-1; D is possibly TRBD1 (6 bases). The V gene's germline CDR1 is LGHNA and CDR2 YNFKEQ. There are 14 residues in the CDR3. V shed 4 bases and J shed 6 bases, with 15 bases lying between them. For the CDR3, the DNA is TGTGCCAGCAGCCCGTCAGGGGATTCGGCTGAAGCTTTCTTT. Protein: CASSPSGDSAEAFF.

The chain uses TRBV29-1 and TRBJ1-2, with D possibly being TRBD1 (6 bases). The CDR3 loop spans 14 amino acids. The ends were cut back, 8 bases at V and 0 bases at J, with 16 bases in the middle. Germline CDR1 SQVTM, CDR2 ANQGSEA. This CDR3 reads CSLNRDTANYGYTF. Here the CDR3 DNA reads TGCAGCTTAAACCGGGACACTGCTAACTATGGCTACACCTTC.